The clone carrying this T cell receptor (beta chain) was observed a few times. The target antigen is unknown. The TCRbeta library was prepared with unique molecular identifiers. TCRdb analysed the PCR reads with MiXCR anew, one entry per CDR3 protein. Among around 300,000 distinct CDR3 sequences, 10% were seen once, and the ten largest hold approximately 7.6%. These data come from a study of T-cell reconstitution after alpha-beta-depleted transplantation in children. Overall study results and limits: Hyperexpanded clones declined; after one year, newly produced T cells mostly supplied diversity. Several hundred expanded graft clones reportedly gave rise to the alpha-beta T cells present about two months after transplant.

Trimming pared 7 bases from V and 0 bases from J, leaving 10 bases between. This CDR3 region has 13 residues. The material was PBMCs, obtained before TCRalphabeta/CD19-depleted stem cell transplant. The gene calls are TRBV12-3 or TRBV12-4 and TRBJ2-7, with TRBD2 as a possible D gene (5 bases). The sequence was collected from a boy younger than two with acute myeloid leukemia, due to receive a stem cell transplant. The CDR3, as DNA: TGTGCCAGCACGAGGGCGTACTCCTACGAGCAGTACTTC. It encodes CASTRAYSYEQYF.